This T cell receptor (beta chain) was captured in a study of blood T cell repertoires in COVID-19. The method was immunoSEQ multiplex PCR; TCRdb's version includes in-frame clones alone and lacks a portion of them. The repertoire has more than 85,000 clones, 75% to 85% of them found once; the top ten carry over 9%. The ends were cut back, 3 bases at V and 2 bases at J, with 7 bases in the middle. CDR3 length equals 13 residues. CDR1 and CDR2 from the germline V gene are SEHNR and FQNEAQ (reference sequence). This sequence joins TRBV7-9 and TRBJ1-2, with D maybe TRBD1 (5 bases). The receptor comes from an older woman with acute or convalescent COVID-19. Material: peripheral blood. This chain's CDR3 is CASSLTENYGYTF. In nucleotides, the CDR3 is TGTGCCAGCAGCTTGACAGAAAACTATGGCTACACCTTC.